The TCR beta chain described here comes from a study of siplizumab effects on memory and regulatory T cells. Study-wide results and caveats: Naive T cells looked more diverse than memory cells and looked like major alloresponse contributors.

With respect to this clone: Its antigen is undetermined.

CDR1 and CDR2 (germline): SGHNT, YENEEA. CDR3 size: 14 residues. Trimming left V 1 base short and J 0 bases short, with 5 bases between. Assays captured 90,000 or so TCR templates per sample. The protocol was immunoSEQ multiplex PCR, while the TCRdb copy is restricted to in-frame clones and leaves out a portion. Of around 87,000 clones in the sample, about nine tenths were seen once. This chain uses TRBV11-3 with TRBJ2-3, with D hard to call. Sequences were obtained from CD4+ T cells sorted from blood. The TCR sequence derives from a human donor in good health. Here the CDR3 reads CASSLAGSTDTQYF. In nucleotides, the CDR3 is TGTGCCAGCAGCTTAGCGGGTAGCACAGATACGCAGTATTTT.